Given below is one T cell receptor (beta chain) in context. Assay: immunoSEQ multiplex PCR; the TCRdb copy retains only in-frame clones and omits some. The sample consists of tens of thousands of clones, about 80% of them appearing once. Time point meaning: cycle 4 day 1 (C4D1), after more than 5 weeks of nivolumab. Every one of the patients relapsed after autologous stem cell transplantation (brentuximab vedotin exposure was variable). Germline V gives CDR1 SGHNT, CDR2 YYREEE (reference sequence). Between the trimmed V and J ends, which lost 3 bases and 2 bases, there was a span of 16 bases. The CDR3 is 16 amino acids. The data were taken from a study of PD-1 blockade in classical Hodgkin lymphoma.

The sample was peripheral blood mononuclear cells (PBMCs), taken before the fourth cycle of nivolumab. This receptor was obtained from a human donor with classical Hodgkin lymphoma. The chain uses TRBV5-4 and TRBJ2-3; D gene ambiguous. CDR3 amino acids: CASSSSRVSFTDTQYF. Written as DNA, the CDR3 is TGTGCCAGCAGCTCATCCCGGGTCTCTTTCACAGATACGCAGTATTTT.